This entry is about one TCR beta chain. Its antigen is still unknown. This specimen comes from a study of cytomegalovirus exposure and HLA in healthy donors. Germline CDR1 is SGHNT and CDR2 is YYREEE (reference sequence). After removal of 5 bases from V and 0 bases from J, the junction contained 6 bases not matched to a gene. The CDR3 extends over 15 amino acids. Use of 60 Vbeta and 13 Jbeta primers characterized the PCR. Using immunoSEQ multiplex PCR, the repertoire was profiled, and TCRdb retains in-frame clones only, with some absent. The sample shows more than 50,000 clones, approximately 70% of them seen only once. General study points: Among CMV-associated TCR beta chains, most appeared HLA-restricted in a later analysis.

The specimen was PBMCs. The source is an older woman in good health and CMV-seropositive. This chain links TRBV5-4 with TRBJ2-3, with TRBD1 matching over 7 bases. CDR3 protein: CASRRDSFSTDTQYF. CDR3 sequence (DNA): TGTGCCAGCAGGAGGGACAGCTTTAGCACAGATACGCAGTATTTT.